Following are 20 T cell receptor beta chains from one sample sequenced in a study of post-analysis software for immune sequencing data. Their specific antigens are unknown. Study outcomes and limitations: Controls had lower frequencies than patients of roughly five TRBV segments, which included TRBV5-6, TRBV5-1 and TRBV20-1.

Unique molecular identifiers had been added to the TCR beta cDNA libraries. TCRdb reprocessed the PCR reads via MiXCR and lists one record per CDR3 protein. The table lists hundreds of thousands of distinct CDR3 sequences, around 64% of them singletons. Sequencing was done on a sample of blood. The receptors come from a girl aged 2-10 years with multiple sclerosis.

The chain links TRBV11-2 to TRBJ2-7; D is perhaps TRBD2 (5 bases). The CDR3 loop spans 13 amino acids. Germline values: CDR1 SGHAT, CDR2 FQNNGV. V gave up 4 bases and J gave up 2 bases, with 9 bases separating them. The CDR3 nucleotides are TGTGCCAGCAGCTCCGGGAACCCCTACGAGCAGTACTTC. Amino acids: CASSSGNPYEQYF.

This clonotype was observed a handful of times. Here the CDR3 reads CASSLSRLGVGYGYTF. The CDR3 nucleotides read TGTGCCAGCAGTTTAAGTCGGCTGGGGGTCGGCTATGGCTACACCTTC. This rearrangement joins TRBV27 to TRBJ1-2, with D possibly matching TRBD1 (5 bases). The CDR3 extends over 16 amino acids. The germline V and J ends were trimmed by 2 bases and 4 bases, with 17 bases remaining between them. The germline V gene has CDR1 MNHEY and CDR2 SMNVEV (reference sequence).

V is TRBV7-2 and J is TRBJ2-2; 8 positions match TRBD2. The CDR3 totals 18 residues. V shed 4 bases and J 7 bases; nucleotides not matched to a gene: 17. Germline V CDR1 and CDR2: SGHTA, FQGNSA. The CDR3 sequence: CASSSFPITGGQNGELFF. The DNA of the CDR3 is TGTGCCAGCAGCTCCTTTCCGATAACGGGGGGGCAAAACGGGGAGCTGTTTTTT. Full variable domain (outside the CDR3, taken from reference TRBV7-2 and TRBJ2-2): GAGVSQSPSNKVTEKGKDVELRCDPISGHTALYWYRQSLGQGLEFLIYFQGNSAPDKSGLPSDRFSAERTGGSVSTLTIQRTQQEDSAVYLCASSSFPITGGQNGELFFGEGSRLTVL.

The chain joins TRBV10-3 to TRBJ1-1, with 8 bases fitting TRBD1. With 6 bases clipped from V and 5 bases from J, the junction kept 11 bases outside the gene matches. The CDR3 contains 15 residues. The germline V gene has CDR1 ENHRY and CDR2 SYGVKD. In DNA, the CDR3 is TGTGCCATCAGCACTACCCAGGGGACAGGAACTGAAGCTTTCTTT. Its translation is CAISTTQGTGTEAFF.

The V and J genes are TRBV2 and TRBJ1-4; D gene unclear. V lost 2 bases and J lost 8, with 9 bases in between. Germline CDR1 reads SNHLY; CDR2 reads FYNNEI. The CDR3 covers 13 residues. CDR3 coding DNA: TGTGCCAGCAGTGAAAGGATGTGGGAAAAACTGTTTTTT. It codes for CASSERMWEKLFF.

This clonotype appeared a few times. The rearrangement uses TRBV6-5 and TRBJ2-5; 7 bases are shared with TRBD1. The CDR3 runs to 16 residues. V trimming: 6 bases; J trimming: 5 bases; junction bases outside the gene matches: 15. The germline V gene encodes CDR1 MNHEY and CDR2 SVGAGI. Here the CDR3 DNA reads TGTGCCAGCAGCTCCTTCGACAGGGCGGTTTGGGAGACCCAGTACTTC. Translated, it gives CASSSFDRAVWETQYF.

The rearrangement uses TRBV29-1 and TRBJ2-3; no reliable D call. Germline V gives CDR1 SQVTM, CDR2 ANQGSEA. The germline V and J ends were trimmed by 5 bases and 2 bases, with 8 bases remaining between them. CDR3 length: 12 residues. The CDR3 loop reads CSVRISTDTQYF. CDR3 sequence (DNA): TGCAGCGTTCGCATTTCCACAGATACGCAGTATTTT.

This chain uses TRBV20-1 with TRBJ1-1; no reliable D call. Germline V gene data show CDR1 as DFQATT and CDR2 as SNEGSKA (reference sequence). This CDR3 spans 14 amino acids. The V and J ends lost 0 bases and 0 bases respectively, with 8 bases between them. In nucleotides, the CDR3 is TGCAGTGCTAGAGATCGTCAGGTGAACACTGAAGCTTTCTTT. Protein: CSARDRQVNTEAFF.

The sample holds one count of this clonotype. J is TRBJ1-2 and V is TRBV4-1, with 9 bases fitting TRBD1. The CDR3 covers 16 residues. The germline CDR1 and CDR2 sequences are MGHRA and YSYEKL. The J segment lost 8 bases and the V segment lost 0 bases, leaving 10 bases of the junction unmatched. Here the CDR3 reads CASSQDGTGSGEGYTF. DNA of the CDR3: TGCGCCAGCAGCCAAGATGGGACAGGGAGTGGAGAAGGCTACACCTTC.

DNA for the CDR3: TGTGCCAGCATCCCGACAGGGGTGAGCACAGATACGCAGTATTTT. Its translation: CASIPTGVSTDTQYF. The V call is TRBV2, the J call TRBJ2-3; 8 nucleotides match TRBD1. Germline CDR1 is SNHLY and CDR2 is FYNNEI. The V segment lost 7 bases and the J segment 0 bases; nucleotides outside the gene matches: 6. The CDR3 is 15 amino acids.

The rearrangement joins TRBV20-1 to TRBJ1-2; 9 bases align to TRBD1. V was clipped by 1 base and J by 3 bases; unmatched bases: 3. CDR1 is DFQATT, CDR2 SNEGSKA, per germline (reference sequence). The CDR3 is made up of 14 amino acids. In DNA form, the CDR3 reads TGCAGTGCTAGAGGGACAGGGGTTGACTATGGCTACACCTTC. This encodes CSARGTGVDYGYTF.

The sample holds a few counts of this clonotype. The rearrangement links TRBV12-3 or TRBV12-4 to TRBJ2-7; possible D gene TRBD1, 6 bases. The CDR3 is 13 residues long. Trimming removed 6 bases from V and 6 bases from J, with 15 bases in between. The chain's CDR3 is CASSFPPQGEQYF. The CDR3 DNA follows: TGTGCCAGCAGCTTCCCCCCACAGGGCGAGCAGTACTTC.

The V and J genes are TRBV5-5 and TRBJ2-1; 7 nucleotides agree with TRBD2. The CDR3 is 16 amino acids. CDR1 and CDR2 from the germline V gene are SGHKS and YYEKEE (reference sequence). Trimming removed 0 bases from V and 3 bases from J; junction bases left unmatched: 6. This CDR3 reads CASSLVGTTDYNEQFF. CDR3 DNA sequence: TGTGCCAGCAGCTTGGTAGGGACTACCGACTACAATGAGCAGTTCTTC. Supplemented by reference TRBV5-5 and TRBJ2-1, the full variable domain reads DAGVTQSPTHLIKTRGQQVTLRCSPISGHKSVSWYQQVLGQGPQFIFQYYEKEERGRGNFPDRFSARQFPNYSSELNVNALLLGDSALYLCASSLVGTTDYNEQFFGPGTRLTVL.

This clonotype was counted only a few times. V and J are TRBV29-1 and TRBJ2-6; D uncertain. V was pared by 6 bases and J by 5 bases, with 8 bases between. The germline gives CDR1 SQVTM, CDR2 ANQGSEA. The CDR3 length is 12 residues. The CDR3 DNA sequence: TGCAGCGTAGAGGCACGGGCCAACGTCCTGACTTTC. This encodes CSVEARANVLTF.

J is TRBJ2-3 and V is TRBV29-1; D gene ambiguous. Per germline, CDR1 SQVTM and CDR2 ANQGSEA. Trimming cost V 7 bases and J 3 bases, with 14 bases left between them. CDR3 length: 13 amino acids. For the CDR3, the DNA is TGCAGCGCCTCTAGTGAATGGACAGATACGCAGTATTTT. Protein sequence: CSASSEWTDTQYF.

The genes are TRBV29-1 and TRBJ2-5; 9 nucleotides match TRBD2. The V segment lost 6 bases and the J segment 11 bases; nucleotides outside the gene matches: 28. The CDR3 length is 18 residues. The germline V gene encodes CDR1 SQVTM and CDR2 ANQGSEA. For the CDR3, the DNA is TGCAGCGTCGTCGGACTAGCGCGACGGGGGGGCTCCTACAATGAGCAGTACTTC. Translated: CSVVGLARRGGSYNEQYF.

V and J are TRBV5-6 and TRBJ2-1, with unresolved D. Trimming cost V 4 bases and J 8 bases, with 19 bases left between them. From germline, CDR1 is SGHDT and CDR2 YYEEEE. The CDR3 runs 15 residues. Here the CDR3 reads CASSPVAGPKDEQFF. The CDR3, as DNA: TGTGCCAGCAGCCCAGTGGCAGGACCCAAAGATGAGCAGTTCTTC.

The chain carries TRBV27 and TRBJ2-7, with 10 bases matching TRBD2. The CDR3 covers 16 residues. J lost 0 bases, V lost 5 bases, and 7 bases had no gene match. The germline V gene encodes CDR1 MNHEY and CDR2 SMNVEV (reference sequence). The CDR3 nucleotides read TGTGCCAGCAGTCCGGGGACTAGCGCTAACTCCTACGAGCAGTACTTC. This sequence encodes CASSPGTSANSYEQYF.

This sequence joins TRBV20-1 and TRBJ1-4; a possible D gene is TRBD1 (6 bases). Germline V lookup: CDR1 DFQATT, CDR2 SNEGSKA (reference sequence). The CDR3 loop spans 14 amino acids. Trimming cost V 2 bases and J 11 bases, with 18 bases left between them. The CDR3 sequence is CSARPQGKRKKLFF. The CDR3, as DNA: TGCAGTGCTAGACCACAGGGAAAGAGGAAGAAACTGTTTTTT.

J is TRBJ2-7 and V is TRBV9, with TRBD1 as a possible D gene (5 bases). The germline V gene encodes CDR1 SGDLS and CDR2 YYNGEE. V shed 0 bases and J shed 0 bases, with 16 bases lying between them. This CDR3 contains 17 residues. CDR3 amino acids: CASSVDGAGLPSYEQYF. As DNA, the CDR3 is TGTGCCAGCAGCGTAGACGGAGCAGGGTTGCCCTCCTACGAGCAGTACTTC.